This entry lists 10 T cell receptor beta chains sequenced from one sample in a study of T-cell memory formation after mild COVID-19. TCRdb recomputed calls from the 5' RACE reads with MiXCR, one row per CDR3 protein. Seen here are hundreds of thousands of distinct CDR3 sequences, about 20% observed once, and the top ten hold roughly 9.1%. Sequenced material: PBMCs or a T cell subset sorted from them (not recorded which). These receptors originate from an adult woman who had mild COVID-19 (a few samples of this study predate the infection). Cell type and time point are not known.

This clonotype was seen just once. CDR3 in amino acids: CASSHRGLAGGKETQYF. The CDR3 region has the DNA TGTGCCAGCAGCCACCGGGGGCTGGCGGGGGGAAAAGAGACCCAGTACTTC. The rearrangement joins TRBV3-1 to TRBJ2-5; 8 bases map to TRBD2. The germline gives CDR1 LGHDT, CDR2 YNNKEL (reference sequence). After removal of 3 bases from V and 3 bases from J, the junction contained 12 bases not matched to a gene. The CDR3 length is 17 residues.

This clonotype was seen more than once but under ten times. The rearrangement links TRBV7-9 to TRBJ1-2; a weak D match, TRBD1 (6 bases). V shed 1 base and J shed 8 bases, with 11 bases lying between them. Looked up from germline, CDR1 is SEHNR and CDR2 is FQNEAQ (reference sequence). The CDR3 runs 13 residues. As DNA, the CDR3 is TGTGCCAGCAGCTTAGGGACAGTCCCGGGCTACACCTTC. Its protein is CASSLGTVPGYTF.

This clonotype was seen only a few times. The V gene is TRBV12-5, the J gene TRBJ2-1, with 8 bases that match TRBD2. V lost 7 bases and J lost 6; bases outside the gene matches: 2. Germline lookup yields CDR1 LGHNT and CDR2 FRNRAP. CDR3 length equals 12 residues. The CDR3 coding sequence is TGTGCTAGTGAAGGACTAGCCAATGAGCAGTTCTTC. It translates to CASEGLANEQFF.

The CDR3 spells CASSYVARFYSNQPQHF. In DNA form, the CDR3 reads TGTGCCAGCAGTTACGTAGCCAGATTTTATAGCAATCAGCCCCAGCATTTT. V usage is TRBV6-6 and J usage is TRBJ1-5; D unclear. The length of the CDR3 is 17 residues. Per germline, CDR1 MNHNY and CDR2 SVGAGI (reference sequence). Trimming removed 2 bases from V and 0 bases from J, with 14 bases in between.

This clonotype was found a few times. CDR3 amino acids: CASSSGQGNWEQFF. In nucleotides, the CDR3 is TGCGCCAGCAGCAGCGGACAGGGGAATTGGGAGCAGTTCTTC. The chain is built from TRBV5-1 and TRBJ2-1; 9 bases map to TRBD1. V was pared by 4 bases and J by 10 bases, with 9 bases of the junction left unmatched. The CDR3 covers 14 residues. The germline V gene encodes CDR1 SGHRS and CDR2 YFSETQ.

This rearrangement joins TRBV10-3 to TRBJ2-3; D remains unclear. Trimming took 2 bases from V and 3 from J, leaving 12 bases between them. In germline, CDR1 is ENHRY, CDR2 SYGVKD. This CDR3 comprises 15 residues. CDR3 sequence: CAISERKEGTDTQYF. The CDR3 region has the DNA TGTGCCATCAGTGAGCGGAAGGAAGGGACAGATACGCAGTATTTT.

This clonotype has just a few counts. The CDR3 loop is CASSQDIREEYEQYF. The CDR3 bases are TGCGCCAGCAGCCAAGATATCCGGGAGGAGTACGAGCAGTACTTC. J is TRBJ2-7 and V is TRBV4-3; 7 bases fit TRBD2. V lost 0 bases, J lost 4 bases, and 6 bases stayed unmatched. Germline V lookup: CDR1 LGHNA, CDR2 YSLEER. The CDR3 is 15 amino acids.

For the CDR3, the DNA is TGTGCCAGCTCACCCCAACTAGCGGGGGGTCAGAATGAGCAGTTCTTC. Translation: CASSPQLAGGQNEQFF. The chain combines TRBV18 with TRBJ2-1, with 12 bases lining up with TRBD2. Looked up from germline, CDR1 is KGHSH and CDR2 is LQKENI. With V trimmed by 3 bases and J by 7 bases, 7 bases remained unmatched. The CDR3 has 16 amino acids.

A few counts support this clonotype. The rearrangement links TRBV11-3 to TRBJ2-1; a possible D gene is TRBD1 (6 bases). Germline V CDR1 and CDR2: SGHNT, YENEEA. V shed 4 bases and J shed 4 bases, with 14 bases lying between them. The CDR3 length is 15 residues. The CDR3 sequence: CASSSGGTTYNEQFF. CDR3 DNA sequence: TGTGCCAGCAGCTCAGGTGGGACAACATACAATGAGCAGTTCTTC.

This clonotype was observed a single time. This chain uses TRBV20-1 with TRBJ1-2, with D possibly matching TRBD1 (5 bases). The CDR3 covers 16 residues. Germline CDR1 is DFQATT and CDR2 is SNEGSKA (reference sequence). Between the trimmed V and J ends, which lost 0 bases and 5 bases, there was a span of 19 bases. CDR3 sequence (DNA): TGCAGTGCTAGAGACTCACGAGGACACCTGGGGTATGGCTACACCTTC. Encoded protein: CSARDSRGHLGYGYTF.